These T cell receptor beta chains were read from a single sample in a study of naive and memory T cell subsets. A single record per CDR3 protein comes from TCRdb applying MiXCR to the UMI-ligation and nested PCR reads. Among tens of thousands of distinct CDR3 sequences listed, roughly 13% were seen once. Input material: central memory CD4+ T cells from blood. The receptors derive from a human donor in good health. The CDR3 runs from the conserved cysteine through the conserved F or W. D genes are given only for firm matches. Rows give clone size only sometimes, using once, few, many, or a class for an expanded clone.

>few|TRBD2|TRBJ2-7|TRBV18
TGTGCCAGCTCACCACCCCTCCTTTCTAGCGGGCACGAGCAGTACTTC
CASSPPLLSSGHEQYF
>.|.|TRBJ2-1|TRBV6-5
TGTGCCAGCAGCCCACAAACAGGATCCTACAATGAGCAGTTCTTC
CASSPQTGSYNEQFF
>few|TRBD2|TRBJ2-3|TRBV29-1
TGCAGCGTGAAGGGACTAGCGGGAGGTTCAGATACGCAGTATTTT
CSVKGLAGGSDTQYF
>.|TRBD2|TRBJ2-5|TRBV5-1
TGCGCCAGCAGCCCCCCTAGCGGGAGGACAGAGACCCAGTACTTC
CASSPPSGRTETQYF
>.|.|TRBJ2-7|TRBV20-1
TGCAGTGCGAGACCAGGGGCGCGCGAGCAGTACTTC
CSARPGAREQYF
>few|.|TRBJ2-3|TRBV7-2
TGTGCCAGCAGCTTCAGGGGCTCAGGCACAGATACGCAGTATTTT
CASSFRGSGTDTQYF
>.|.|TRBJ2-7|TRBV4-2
TGTGCCAGCAGCCAAGACAAGGGCAGGGAGCAGTACTTC
CASSQDKGREQYF
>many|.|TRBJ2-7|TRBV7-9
TGTGCCAGCAGCCTACCGGGGGTTGTCAACGAGCAGTACTTC
CASSLPGVVNEQYF
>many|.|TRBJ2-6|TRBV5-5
TGTGCCAGCAGCCCCACAATCTCTGGGGCCAACGTCCTGACTTTC
CASSPTISGANVLTF
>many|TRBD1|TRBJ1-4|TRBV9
TGTGCCAGCAGCCTCCGGGCAGGGGGCATGAGTGAAAAACTGTTTTTT
CASSLRAGGMSEKLFF
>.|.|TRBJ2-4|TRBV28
TGTGCCAGCAGGGATGTCAACAGCATTCAGTACTTC
CASRDVNSIQYF
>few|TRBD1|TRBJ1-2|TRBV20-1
TGCAGTGCTTTCCGGACAGGGGGACACTATGGCTACACCTTC
CSAFRTGGHYGYTF
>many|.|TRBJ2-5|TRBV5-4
TGTGCCAGCAGTTATGATGACAGCTCTGGGCTGACCCAGTACTTC
CASSYDDSSGLTQYF
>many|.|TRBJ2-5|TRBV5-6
TGTGCCAGCAGCTTGGACGGCGGCAGGGCGGCAATAGAAGAGACCCAGTACTTC
CASSLDGGRAAIEETQYF
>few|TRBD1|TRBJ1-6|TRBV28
TGTGCCAGCAGCGTACCGGGACAGGGAAGATCCCTCCACTTT
CASSVPGQGRSLHF
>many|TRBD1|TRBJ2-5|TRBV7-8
TGTGCCAGCAGCTTAACCACAGGGGTGCAAGAGACCCAGTACTTC
CASSLTTGVQETQYF
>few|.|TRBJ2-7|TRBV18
TGTGCCAGCTCACCGGGGTCCCCGGTGGGATACGAGCAGTACTTC
CASSPGSPVGYEQYF
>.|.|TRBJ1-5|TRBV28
TGTGCCAGCAGTGGGGGGGGGGCAAGGATCCAGCCCCAGCATTTT
CASSGGGARIQPQHF
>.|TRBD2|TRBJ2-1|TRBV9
TGTGCCAGCAGCGTGGCTAGCGGGAGGGATAAGCAGTTCTTC
CASSVASGRDKQFF
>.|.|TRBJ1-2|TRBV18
TGTGCCAGCTCACCACAGGGTACAATGGATGGCTACACCTTC
CASSPQGTMDGYTF
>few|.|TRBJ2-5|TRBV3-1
TGTGCCAGCAGCCAAACCTCGGCGGGGGAGACCCAGTACTTC
CASSQTSAGETQYF
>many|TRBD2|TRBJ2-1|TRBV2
TGTGCCAGCAGGGGACTAGCGGGATCACCGCGGGAGCAGTTCTTC
CASRGLAGSPREQFF
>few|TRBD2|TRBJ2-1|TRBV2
TGTGCCAGCAGCGGTCTAGCGGCGGGGGCCTACAATGAGCAGTTCTTC
CASSGLAAGAYNEQFF
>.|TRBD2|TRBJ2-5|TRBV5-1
TGCGCCAGCAGCTTGGCTAGCGGGATTGGGGAGACCCAGTACTTC
CASSLASGIGETQYF
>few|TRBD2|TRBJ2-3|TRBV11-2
TGTGCCAGCAGCTTTTTTATCGGGAGGTGGAGAGATACGCAGTATTTT
CASSFFIGRWRDTQYF
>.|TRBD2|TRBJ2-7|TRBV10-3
TGTGCCATCAGTGAGTCGACGGGCGGGAGCTCCTACGAGCAGTACTTC
CAISESTGGSSYEQYF
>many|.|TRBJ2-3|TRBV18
TGTGCCAGCTCTCGCCGGGACGGAGATACGCAGTATTTT
CASSRRDGDTQYF
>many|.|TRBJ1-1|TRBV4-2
TGTGCCAGCAGCCAAAATCGATGGGGCTTGAACACTGAAGCTTTCTTT
CASSQNRWGLNTEAFF
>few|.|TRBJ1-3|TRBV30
TGTGCCCTGGCGTCCAGGAACACCATATATTTT
CALASRNTIYF
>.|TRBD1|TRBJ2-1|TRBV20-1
TGCAGTACGGACAGGGCCAATGAGCAGTTCTTC
CSTDRANEQFF
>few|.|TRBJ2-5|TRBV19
TGTGCCAGTAGTACCCTCATTCAACAGGGAAGTCGGGACCAGTACTTC
CASSTLIQQGSRDQYF
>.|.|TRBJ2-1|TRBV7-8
TGTGCCAGCAGCTTATCTTGGGTGGGAAAATCCTACAATGAGCAGTTCTTC
CASSLSWVGKSYNEQFF
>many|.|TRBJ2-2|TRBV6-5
TGTGCCAGCAGAACTCTACTCGCAAACACCGGGGAGCTGTTTTTT
CASRTLLANTGELFF
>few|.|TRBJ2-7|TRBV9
TGTGCCAGCAGCGTGCTTCCCGGGGGCGGGGGCGAGCAGTACTTC
CASSVLPGGGGEQYF
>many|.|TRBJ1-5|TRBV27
TGTGCCAGCGGTATCCAGCGGGGCGATCAGCCCCAGCATTTT
CASGIQRGDQPQHF
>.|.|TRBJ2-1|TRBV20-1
TGCAGTGCTTACAAAAACAATGAGCAGTTCTTC
CSAYKNNEQFF
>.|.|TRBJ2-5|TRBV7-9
TGTGCCAGCAGACCAACTAGCAATCAAGAGACCCAGTACTTC
CASRPTSNQETQYF
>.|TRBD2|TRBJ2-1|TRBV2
TGTGCCAGCAGCGCAACCGGGACTAGCGGGAGGTCCTCCTACAATGAGCAGTTCTTC
CASSATGTSGRSSYNEQFF
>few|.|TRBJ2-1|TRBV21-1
.
CASSKYVGGGIDEQFF
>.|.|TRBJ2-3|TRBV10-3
TGTGCCATCAGTGAGTCGGAAGTGACAGATACGCAGTATTTT
CAISESEVTDTQYF
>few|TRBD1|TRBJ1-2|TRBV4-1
TGCGCCAGCAGCCGAGGGACAGGGGGTTATGGCTACACCTTC
CASSRGTGGYGYTF
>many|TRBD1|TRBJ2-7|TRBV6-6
TGTGCCAGCAGTACGACAGGGGTCTCCTACGAGCAGTACTTC
CASSTTGVSYEQYF
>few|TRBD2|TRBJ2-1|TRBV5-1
TGCGCCAGCAGCTTGGCTAGCGGGAGGAACAATGAGCAGTTCTTC
CASSLASGRNNEQFF
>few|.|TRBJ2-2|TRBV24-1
TGTGCCACCAGTGAGGACGCTGACACCGGGGAGCTGTTTTTT
CATSEDADTGELFF
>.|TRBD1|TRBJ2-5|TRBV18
TGTGCCAGCTCATCTGGGACAGGGATGGAAGAGACCCAGTACTTC
CASSSGTGMEETQYF
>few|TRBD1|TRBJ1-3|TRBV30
TGTGCCCGCGGACAGGACGGCTCTGGAAACACCATATATTTT
CARGQDGSGNTIYF
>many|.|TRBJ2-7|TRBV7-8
TGTGCCAGCAGCTTACTCTCCGGCTACGAGCAGTACTTC
CASSLLSGYEQYF